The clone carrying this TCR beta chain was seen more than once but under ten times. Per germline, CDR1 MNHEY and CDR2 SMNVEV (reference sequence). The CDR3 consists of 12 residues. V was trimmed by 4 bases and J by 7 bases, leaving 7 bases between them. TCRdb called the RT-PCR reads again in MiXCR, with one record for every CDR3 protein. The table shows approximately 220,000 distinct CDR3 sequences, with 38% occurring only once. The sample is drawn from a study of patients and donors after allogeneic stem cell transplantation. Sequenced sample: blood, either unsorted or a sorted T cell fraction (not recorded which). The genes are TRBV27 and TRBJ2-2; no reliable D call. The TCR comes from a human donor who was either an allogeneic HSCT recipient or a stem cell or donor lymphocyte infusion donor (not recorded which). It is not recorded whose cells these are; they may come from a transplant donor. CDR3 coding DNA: TGTGCCAGCAGTTCCCGCTTCGGGGAGCTGTTTTTT. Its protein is CASSSRFGELFF.